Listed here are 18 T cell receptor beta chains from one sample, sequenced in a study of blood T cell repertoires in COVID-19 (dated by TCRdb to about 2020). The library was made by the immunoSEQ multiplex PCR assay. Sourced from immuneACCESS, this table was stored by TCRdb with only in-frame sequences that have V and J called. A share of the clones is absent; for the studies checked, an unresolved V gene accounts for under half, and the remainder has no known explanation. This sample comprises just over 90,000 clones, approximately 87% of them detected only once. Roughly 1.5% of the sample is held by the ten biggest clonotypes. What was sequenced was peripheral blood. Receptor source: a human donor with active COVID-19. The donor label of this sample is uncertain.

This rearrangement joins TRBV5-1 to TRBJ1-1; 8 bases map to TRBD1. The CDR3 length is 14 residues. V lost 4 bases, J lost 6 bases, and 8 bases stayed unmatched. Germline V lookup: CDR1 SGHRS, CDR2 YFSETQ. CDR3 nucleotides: TGCGCCAGCAGCCTCGGACAGGGATCTGCTGAAGCTTTCTTT. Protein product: CASSLGQGSAEAFF.

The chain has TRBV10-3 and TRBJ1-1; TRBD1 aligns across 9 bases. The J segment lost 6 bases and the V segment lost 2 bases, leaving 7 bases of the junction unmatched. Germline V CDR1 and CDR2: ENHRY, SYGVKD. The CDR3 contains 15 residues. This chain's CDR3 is CAISEPFGTGPEAFF. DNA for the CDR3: TGTGCCATCAGTGAGCCTTTCGGGACAGGGCCTGAAGCTTTCTTT.

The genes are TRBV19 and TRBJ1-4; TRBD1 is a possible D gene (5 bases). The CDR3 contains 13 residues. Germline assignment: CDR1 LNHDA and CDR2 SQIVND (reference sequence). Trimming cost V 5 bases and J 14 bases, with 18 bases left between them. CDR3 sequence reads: CASSPARDLGLFF. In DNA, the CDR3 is TGTGCCAGTAGTCCCGCGAGGGACTTAGGGCTGTTTTTT.

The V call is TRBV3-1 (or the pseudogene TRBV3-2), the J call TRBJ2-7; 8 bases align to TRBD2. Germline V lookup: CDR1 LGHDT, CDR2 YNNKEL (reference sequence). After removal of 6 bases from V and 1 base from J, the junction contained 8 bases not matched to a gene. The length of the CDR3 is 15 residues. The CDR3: CASSGLGTRSYEQYF. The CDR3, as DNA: TGTGCCAGCAGTGGTTTGGGGACTAGGTCCTACGAGCAGTACTTC.

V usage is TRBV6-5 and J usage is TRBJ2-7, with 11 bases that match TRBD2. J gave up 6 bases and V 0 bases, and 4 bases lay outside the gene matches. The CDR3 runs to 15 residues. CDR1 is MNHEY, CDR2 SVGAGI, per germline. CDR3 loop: CASSYSRLAGPEQYF. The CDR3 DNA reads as TGTGCCAGCAGTTACTCTCGACTAGCGGGGCCCGAGCAGTACTTC.

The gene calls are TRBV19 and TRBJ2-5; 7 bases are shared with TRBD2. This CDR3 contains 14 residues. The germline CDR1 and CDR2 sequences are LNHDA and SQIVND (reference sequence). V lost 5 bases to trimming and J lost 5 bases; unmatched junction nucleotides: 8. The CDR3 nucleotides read TGTGCCAGTAGTCGACACGCCGGGGGGGAGACCCAGTACTTC. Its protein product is CASSRHAGGETQYF.

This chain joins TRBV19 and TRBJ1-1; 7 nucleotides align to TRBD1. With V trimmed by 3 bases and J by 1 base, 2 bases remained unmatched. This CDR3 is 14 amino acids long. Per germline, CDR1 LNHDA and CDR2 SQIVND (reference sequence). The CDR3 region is CASSIQGGNTEAFF. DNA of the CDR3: TGTGCCAGTAGTATCCAGGGGGGGAACACTGAAGCTTTCTTT. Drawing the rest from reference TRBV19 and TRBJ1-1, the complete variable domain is DGGITQSPKYLFRKEGQNVTLSCEQNLNHDAMYWYRQDPGQGLRLIYYSQIVNDFQKGDIAEGYSVSREKKESFPLTVTSAQKNPTAFYLCASSIQGGNTEAFFGQGTRLTVV.

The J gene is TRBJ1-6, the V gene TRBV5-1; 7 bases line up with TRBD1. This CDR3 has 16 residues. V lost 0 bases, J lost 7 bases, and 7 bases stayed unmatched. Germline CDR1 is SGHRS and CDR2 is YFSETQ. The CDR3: CASSLGGQEKNSPLHF. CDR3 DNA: TGCGCCAGCAGCTTGGGAGGACAGGAAAAGAATTCACCCCTCCACTTT.

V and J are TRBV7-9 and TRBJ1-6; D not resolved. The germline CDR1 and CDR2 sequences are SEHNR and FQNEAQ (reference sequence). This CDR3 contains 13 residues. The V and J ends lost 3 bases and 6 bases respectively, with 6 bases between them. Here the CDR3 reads CASSFAGNSPLHF. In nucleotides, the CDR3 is TGTGCCAGCAGCTTTGCGGGTAATTCACCCCTCCACTTT.

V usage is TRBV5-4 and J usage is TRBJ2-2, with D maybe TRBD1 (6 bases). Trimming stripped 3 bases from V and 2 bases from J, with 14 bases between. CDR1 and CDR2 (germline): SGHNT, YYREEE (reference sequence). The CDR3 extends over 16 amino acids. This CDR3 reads CASSSRGWGNTGELFF. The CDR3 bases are TGTGCCAGCAGCTCCAGGGGTTGGGGAAACACCGGGGAGCTGTTTTTT.

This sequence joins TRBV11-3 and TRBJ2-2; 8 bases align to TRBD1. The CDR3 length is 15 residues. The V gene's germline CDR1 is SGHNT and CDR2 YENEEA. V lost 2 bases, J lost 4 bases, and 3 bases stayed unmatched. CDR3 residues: CASSLTGGATGELFF. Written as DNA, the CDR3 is TGTGCCAGCAGCTTAACAGGGGGTGCCACCGGGGAGCTGTTTTTT.

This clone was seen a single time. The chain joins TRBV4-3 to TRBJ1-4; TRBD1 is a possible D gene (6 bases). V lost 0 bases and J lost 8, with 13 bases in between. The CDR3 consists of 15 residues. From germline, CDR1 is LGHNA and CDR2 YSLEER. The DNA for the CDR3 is TGCGCCAGCAGCCAAGAAGGGGGGGCTGGGGAAAAACTGTTTTTT. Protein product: CASSQEGGAGEKLFF.

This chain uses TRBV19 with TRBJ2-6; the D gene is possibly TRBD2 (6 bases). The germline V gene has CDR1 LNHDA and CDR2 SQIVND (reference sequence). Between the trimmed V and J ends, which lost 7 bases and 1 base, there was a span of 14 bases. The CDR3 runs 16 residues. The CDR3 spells CASTAGYRSGANVLTF. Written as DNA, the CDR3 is TGTGCCAGTACCGCGGGGTACAGGTCTGGGGCCAACGTCCTGACTTTC.

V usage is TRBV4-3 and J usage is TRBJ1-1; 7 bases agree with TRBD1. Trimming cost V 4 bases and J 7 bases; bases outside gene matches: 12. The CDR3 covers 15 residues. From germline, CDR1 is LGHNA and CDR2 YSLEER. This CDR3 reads CASSLHRGDSYEAFF. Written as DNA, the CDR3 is TGCGCCAGCAGCCTCCACCGCGGGGACAGCTATGAAGCTTTCTTT.

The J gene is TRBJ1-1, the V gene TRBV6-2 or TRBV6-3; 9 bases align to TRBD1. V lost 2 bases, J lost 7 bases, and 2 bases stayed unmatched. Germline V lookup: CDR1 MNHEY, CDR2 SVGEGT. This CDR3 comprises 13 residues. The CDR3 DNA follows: TGTGCCAGCAGTTACGTGGGACAGGGTGAAGCTTTCTTT. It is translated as CASSYVGQGEAFF.

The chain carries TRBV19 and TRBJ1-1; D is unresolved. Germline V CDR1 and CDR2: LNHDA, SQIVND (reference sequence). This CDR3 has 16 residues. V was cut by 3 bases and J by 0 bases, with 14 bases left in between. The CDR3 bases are TGTGCCAGTAGTATTATGAGGGTCCAATTGAACACTGAAGCTTTCTTT. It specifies CASSIMRVQLNTEAFF.

CDR3 coding DNA: TGTGCCAGCTCACCCGGGAGTAGCAATCAGCCCCAGCATTTT. The encoded protein is CASSPGSSNQPQHF. The chain couples TRBV18 to TRBJ1-5, with D unclear. In germline, CDR1 is KGHSH, CDR2 LQKENI. The CDR3 spans 14 residues. The V gene lost 3 bases and the J gene lost 0 bases, with 6 bases spanning the gap.

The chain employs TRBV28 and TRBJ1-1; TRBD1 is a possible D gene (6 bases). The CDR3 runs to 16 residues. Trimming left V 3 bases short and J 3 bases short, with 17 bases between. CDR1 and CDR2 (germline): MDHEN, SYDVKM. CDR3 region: CASSLYIQGLHTEAFF. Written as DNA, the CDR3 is TGTGCCAGCAGTTTGTACATACAGGGTTTGCACACTGAAGCTTTCTTT. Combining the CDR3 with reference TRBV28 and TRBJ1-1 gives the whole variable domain DVKVTQSSRYLVKRTGEKVFLECVQDMDHENMFWYRQDPGLGLRLIYFSYDVKMKEKGDIPEGYSVSREKKERFSLILESASTNQTSMYLCASSLYIQGLHTEAFFGQGTRLTVV.